One sample yielded the 32 T cell receptor beta chains listed below, sequenced in a study of shared clonotypes between healthy human individuals. Terminally differentiated effector memory CD45RA+ cells were left out of the naive CD8 fraction, which was CD45RO-negative and positively selected for CCR7. Assay: immunoSEQ multiplex PCR; the TCRdb copy retains only in-frame clones and omits some. Of millions of clones listed, 93% were seen once; the top ten hold approximately 1.7%. Sequenced input: naive CD8+ T cells from PBMCs. Receptor source: a man aged 18-30 years in good health. Some clones in this sample may be carry-over from other donors' samples.

J is TRBJ2-2 and V is TRBV28; 7 bases line up with TRBD1. The CDR3 has 16 amino acids. Germline CDR1 and CDR2: MDHEN and SYDVKM. V lost 5 bases and J lost 5; bases outside the gene matches: 11. In nucleotides, the CDR3 is TGTGCCAGCAGTACGCCCCGGGACAGAGGAACCGGGGAGCTGTTTTTT. This codes for CASSTPRDRGTGELFF.

The chain combines TRBV28 with TRBJ1-2; a weak D match, TRBD1 (5 bases). CDR3 size: 15 residues. Germline-derived CDR1 and CDR2 are MDHEN and SYDVKM. The ends were cut back, 5 bases at V and 2 bases at J, with 15 bases in the middle. The CDR3 coding sequence is TGTGCCAGCAGTCCCGACAGCGTGAAGAACTATGGCTACACCTTC. Translated: CASSPDSVKNYGYTF.

The sample holds one count of this clone. This chain joins TRBV28 and TRBJ2-4, with TRBD1 identical over 8 bases. The V gene's germline CDR1 is MDHEN and CDR2 SYDVKM. V shed 4 bases and J 10 bases; nucleotides not matched to a gene: 15. This CDR3 is built from 16 residues. This CDR3 reads CASSSFGQDRERIQYF. The CDR3 bases are TGTGCCAGCAGTTCATTTGGACAGGACAGGGAACGAATTCAGTACTTC.

The chain links TRBV7-8 to TRBJ2-1, with D unresolved. Germline V gene lookup returns CDR1 SGHVS and CDR2 FQNEAQ. V shed 2 bases and J shed 4 bases, with 3 bases lying between them. There are 12 residues in the CDR3. CDR3 sequence: CASSLIYNEQFF. The CDR3 bases are TGTGCCAGCAGCTTAATTTACAATGAGCAGTTCTTC.

The V call is TRBV29-1, the J call TRBJ1-1; D is unresolved. V was pared by 6 bases and J by 2 bases, with 13 bases between. The CDR3 consists of 13 residues. The germline V gene encodes CDR1 SQVTM and CDR2 ANQGSEA. CDR3 region: CSVGPRANTEAFF. DNA for the CDR3: TGCAGCGTGGGCCCCAGAGCAAACACTGAAGCTTTCTTT.

The chain has TRBV28 and TRBJ1-4; D is possibly TRBD1 (5 bases). V lost 6 bases, J lost 8 bases, and 16 bases lay in between. The CDR3 has 14 amino acids. Germline CDR1 and CDR2: MDHEN and SYDVKM. The CDR3 DNA sequence: TGTGCCAGCAGGGGGGTAGGGTGGGAGGAAAAACTGTTTTTT. Its protein product is CASRGVGWEEKLFF.

The chain links TRBV6-5 to TRBJ2-1; tentatively, D is TRBD1 or TRBD2 (5 bases each). Trimming took 2 bases from V and 10 from J, leaving 15 bases between them. This CDR3 has 14 amino acids. Germline values: CDR1 MNHEY, CDR2 SVGAGI. The DNA for the CDR3 is TGTGCCAGCAGTTACCGGGGACCCCGGCCCGAGCAGTTCTTC. Protein: CASSYRGPRPEQFF.

This sequence joins TRBV9 and TRBJ2-7; 11 bases are a match to TRBD1. The CDR3 consists of 14 residues. The J segment lost 6 bases and the V segment lost 3 bases, leaving 5 bases of the junction unmatched. Germline V gene sequence: CDR1 SGDLS, CDR2 YYNGEE. The CDR3 DNA follows: TGTGCCAGCAGCGCAGGACAGGGGGCATTCGAGCAGTACTTC. It specifies CASSAGQGAFEQYF.

This rearrangement joins TRBV7-9 to TRBJ1-1; TRBD1 matches 7 bases. The CDR3 is made up of 15 amino acids. Germline V CDR1 and CDR2: SEHNR, FQNEAQ (reference sequence). Trimming at V came to 5 bases and at J to 4 bases, leaving 10 bases not matched to a gene. The CDR3 nucleotides read TGTGCCAGCAGCCACCCCGACAGGGCCGGCACTGAAGCTTTCTTT. Its protein product is CASSHPDRAGTEAFF.

This chain connects TRBV7-2 to TRBJ1-2, with D perhaps matching TRBD1 (6 bases). Trimming stripped 7 bases from V and 5 bases from J, with 17 bases between. Germline values: CDR1 SGHTA, CDR2 FQGNSA. The CDR3 runs to 14 residues. The CDR3 bases are TGTGCCAGCATGAGACTGGGGGCGTTGTATGGCTACACCTTC. This encodes CASMRLGALYGYTF. The whole variable domain, filled in from reference TRBV7-2 and TRBJ1-2, reads GAGVSQSPSNKVTEKGKDVELRCDPISGHTALYWYRQSLGQGLEFLIYFQGNSAPDKSGLPSDRFSAERTGGSVSTLTIQRTQQEDSAVYLCASMRLGALYGYTFGSGTRLTVV.

This clone was recorded only once. This rearrangement joins TRBV9 to TRBJ2-1; 8 bases fit TRBD2. CDR3 length: 15 residues. The germline V gene encodes CDR1 SGDLS and CDR2 YYNGEE. Trimming took 0 bases from V and 7 from J; bases not matched to a gene: 6. The CDR3 DNA sequence: TGTGCCAGCAGCGTAGGAAGCGGGGGAACAAATGAGCAGTTCTTC. Protein sequence: CASSVGSGGTNEQFF.

This chain uses TRBV19 with TRBJ2-1; 7 bases match TRBD2. The CDR3 runs 14 residues. Looked up from germline, CDR1 is LNHDA and CDR2 is SQIVND (reference sequence). V lost 6 bases and J lost 7; bases outside the gene matches: 9. In nucleotides, the CDR3 is TGTGCCAGTAGGGTTTGGCAGGGAGGGAATGAGCAGTTCTTC. This translates into CASRVWQGGNEQFF.

This clone was recorded only once. The chain joins TRBV25-1 to TRBJ1-2; D perhaps matches TRBD1 (5 bases). The V gene lost 6 bases and the J gene lost 8 bases, with 16 bases spanning the gap. The V gene's germline CDR1 is MGHDK and CDR2 SYGVNS. The length of the CDR3 is 13 residues. Here the CDR3 reads CASRTGTAGGYTF. The CDR3 DNA reads as TGTGCCAGCAGAACGGGGACGGCAGGGGGCTACACCTTC.

The V gene is TRBV27, the J gene TRBJ2-2; tentatively, D is TRBD2 (5 bases). CDR3 length: 12 amino acids. Germline values: CDR1 MNHEY, CDR2 SMNVEV (reference sequence). Trimming removed 7 bases from V and 13 bases from J, with 16 bases in between. DNA of the CDR3: TGTGCCAGCACCCTCGGACTCGGCGGGCTGTTTTTT. Translation: CASTLGLGGLFF.

Concerning this clone: Mismatch with germline at one junction end may stem from a read error. The V gene is TRBV11-2, the J gene TRBJ2-1; D may be TRBD2 (5 bases). CDR1 SGHAT and CDR2 FQNNGV come from the germline V gene. The CDR3 loop spans 13 amino acids. CDR3 amino acids: CASTLYKAGEQFF. DNA for the CDR3: TGTGCCAGCACCTTATACAAGGCGGGTGAGCAGTTCTTC.

V gene TRBV7-9 combines with J gene TRBJ1-2; 8 nucleotides agree with TRBD1. Per the germline V gene, CDR1 is SEHNR and CDR2 is FQNEAQ (reference sequence). Unmatched junction bases numbered 3, after V lost 2 bases and J lost 4 bases. This CDR3 comprises 14 residues. CDR3 protein: CASSLQGAAYGYTF. In nucleotides, the CDR3 is TGTGCCAGCAGCTTACAGGGGGCGGCCTATGGCTACACCTTC.

There are a few counts of this clone. The V gene is TRBV19, the J gene TRBJ2-1; D not certain. Trimming took 7 bases from V and 6 from J, leaving 7 bases between them. CDR3 size: 11 residues. Germline lookup yields CDR1 LNHDA and CDR2 SQIVND (reference sequence). The CDR3 loop is CASTRGNEQFF. DNA for the CDR3: TGTGCCAGTACCCGTGGCAATGAGCAGTTCTTC.

The V gene is TRBV6-4, the J gene TRBJ2-7; D may be TRBD1 (5 bases). The CDR3 runs to 19 residues. Trimming stripped 0 bases from V and 0 bases from J, with 21 bases between. Germline V gene lookup returns CDR1 MRHNA and CDR2 SNTAGT. Here the CDR3 DNA reads TGTGCCAGCAGTGACTCCATTCTCAACTCCGACAGACCCTCCTACGAGCAGTACTTC. Protein product: CASSDSILNSDRPSYEQYF.

As to this clone: Other DNA sequences in this sample translate to the same CDR3. The chain employs TRBV6-5 and TRBJ2-5; a possible D gene is TRBD1 (6 bases). CDR1 is MNHEY and CDR2 is SVGAGI in the germline V gene. V was cut by 0 bases and J by 4 bases, with 12 bases left in between. This CDR3 has 15 residues. CDR3 protein: CASSYSGRGGETQYF. Written as DNA, the CDR3 is TGTGCCAGCAGTTACTCGGGGAGAGGGGGAGAGACCCAGTACTTC.

The chain is built from TRBV7-3 and TRBJ2-1; D might be TRBD1 (6 bases). V lost 5 bases, J lost 5 bases, and 13 bases lay in between. Germline CDR1 and CDR2: SGHTA and FQGTGA. This CDR3 spans 14 amino acids. Here the CDR3 reads CASSVLGGNNEQFF. The CDR3 nucleotides read TGTGCCAGCAGCGTCCTAGGGGGTAACAATGAGCAGTTCTTC.

The chain combines TRBV5-5 with TRBJ1-2; D remains unclear. CDR3 size: 16 residues. Germline-derived CDR1 and CDR2 are SGHKS and YYEKEE (reference sequence). V dropped 0 bases and J dropped 2 bases, with 14 bases sitting between them. The CDR3 here is CASSLELAARNYGYTF. CDR3 bases: TGTGCCAGCAGCTTGGAACTGGCAGCACGAAACTATGGCTACACCTTC.

The chain links TRBV29-1 to TRBJ1-2; no clear D gene. The germline V and J ends were trimmed by 6 bases and 4 bases, with 12 bases remaining between them. The CDR3 extends over 12 amino acids. CDR1 is SQVTM and CDR2 is ANQGSEA in the germline V gene. The CDR3 DNA reads TGCAGCGTCCGAAGGGAGGGCTATGGCTACACCTTC. Residues: CSVRREGYGYTF.

This chain uses TRBV10-1 with TRBJ2-7, with TRBD2 as a possible D gene (7 bases). Germline loops: CDR1 WNHNN, CDR2 SYGVQD (reference sequence). V was shortened by 6 bases and J by 5 bases, with 20 bases between the two germline ends. There are 15 residues in the CDR3. The CDR3 DNA sequence: TGCGCCAGCAGCGAGAGGGGGGGGGATTGCGACGAGCAGTACTTC. This gives the protein CASSERGGDCDEQYF.

This sequence joins TRBV29-1 and TRBJ2-2, with a tentative D call TRBD2 (6 bases). Between the trimmed V and J ends, which lost 4 bases and 8 bases, there was a span of 14 bases. The CDR3 runs to 13 residues. CDR1 is SQVTM, CDR2 ANQGSEA, per germline. CDR3 amino acids: CSVVGPGAGELFF. In DNA, the CDR3 is TGCAGCGTTGTCGGCCCGGGAGCAGGGGAGCTGTTTTTT.

This chain joins TRBV4-1 and TRBJ1-5, with D perhaps TRBD1 (6 bases). Germline CDR1 is MGHRA and CDR2 is YSYEKL. Between the trimmed V and J ends, which lost 3 bases and 0 bases, there was a span of 21 bases. The CDR3 covers 19 residues. The CDR3 region is CASSHPVRGRGYSNQPQHF. CDR3 nucleotide sequence: TGCGCCAGCAGCCATCCCGTCCGGGGGCGCGGGTATAGCAATCAGCCCCAGCATTTT.

V gene TRBV28 combines with J gene TRBJ2-5; perhaps TRBD2 as D (7 bases). Germline loops: CDR1 MDHEN, CDR2 SYDVKM. This CDR3 region has 14 residues. Trimming took 6 bases from V and 10 from J, leaving 21 bases between them. The DNA for the CDR3 is TGTGCCAGCAGAGTCAGGGGAGGGCCGTTGGGCCAGTACTTC. Encoded protein: CASRVRGGPLGQYF. Based on the CDR3 plus reference TRBV28 and TRBJ2-5, the full variable domain is DVKVTQSSRYLVKRTGEKVFLECVQDMDHENMFWYRQDPGLGLRLIYFSYDVKMKEKGDIPEGYSVSREKKERFSLILESASTNQTSMYLCASRVRGGPLGQYFGPGTRLLVL.

This chain joins TRBV27 and TRBJ1-5; D may be TRBD1 (6 bases). CDR3 length: 18 amino acids. Germline CDR1 reads MNHEY; CDR2 reads SMNVEV (reference sequence). Trimming took off 2 bases at V and 4 bases at J, with 21 bases between the two ends. The CDR3 DNA reads as TGTGCCAGCAGTTTAATGCCTCCAATGGGGGCAGGTAATCAGCCCCAGCATTTT. It specifies CASSLMPPMGAGNQPQHF.

This chain uses TRBV4-3 with TRBJ2-1; no definite D call. From germline, CDR1 is LGHNA and CDR2 YSLEER. The CDR3 loop spans 18 amino acids. V was trimmed by 0 bases and J by 4 bases, leaving 19 bases between them. The CDR3 nucleotides read TGCGCCAGCAGCCAAGACGGTCTCCCGCTCAGTACTTACAATGAGCAGTTCTTC. The encoded protein is CASSQDGLPLSTYNEQFF.

The J gene is TRBJ1-1, the V gene TRBV5-4; D gene uncertain. V gave up 0 bases and J gave up 7 bases, with 7 bases separating them. The germline V gene has CDR1 SGHNT and CDR2 YYREEE (reference sequence). The CDR3 has 12 amino acids. CDR3 protein: CASSLDSYEAFF. The CDR3 coding sequence is TGTGCCAGCAGCTTGGACAGCTATGAAGCTTTCTTT.

The chain employs TRBV14 and TRBJ2-7, with D tentatively TRBD1 (5 bases). The CDR3 length is 14 residues. Trimming pared 1 base from V and 0 bases from J, leaving 7 bases between. Germline CDR1 SGHDN, CDR2 FVKESK. CDR3 nucleotides: TGTGCCAGCAGCCAAGTTCAGGGCTCCTACGAGCAGTACTTC. Residues: CASSQVQGSYEQYF. Looking up the rest from reference TRBV14 and TRBJ2-7 gives the full variable domain: EAGVTQFPSHSVIEKGQTVTLRCDPISGHDNLYWYRRVMGKEIKFLLHFVKESKQDESGMPNNRFLAERTGGTYSTLKVQPAELEDSGVYFCASSQVQGSYEQYFGPGTRLTVT.

The gene calls are TRBV7-2 and TRBJ1-1, with D unresolved. CDR1 is SGHTA, CDR2 FQGNSA, per germline. This CDR3 comprises 15 residues. Trimming shortened V by 0 bases and J by 4 bases, and 12 bases separated the two germline ends. The CDR3 DNA follows: TGTGCCAGCAGCTTAGCGGCCCGGGGTGGCACTGAAGCTTTCTTT. Translating gives CASSLAARGGTEAFF.

This sequence joins TRBV28 and TRBJ2-7; D call uncertain. V was pared by 5 bases and J by 4 bases, with 12 bases between. This CDR3 region has 13 residues. CDR1 is MDHEN and CDR2 is SYDVKM in the germline V gene. CDR3 in amino acids: CASSLHSRYEQYF. The CDR3 nucleotides are TGTGCCAGCAGTCTCCATTCTAGATACGAGCAGTACTTC.